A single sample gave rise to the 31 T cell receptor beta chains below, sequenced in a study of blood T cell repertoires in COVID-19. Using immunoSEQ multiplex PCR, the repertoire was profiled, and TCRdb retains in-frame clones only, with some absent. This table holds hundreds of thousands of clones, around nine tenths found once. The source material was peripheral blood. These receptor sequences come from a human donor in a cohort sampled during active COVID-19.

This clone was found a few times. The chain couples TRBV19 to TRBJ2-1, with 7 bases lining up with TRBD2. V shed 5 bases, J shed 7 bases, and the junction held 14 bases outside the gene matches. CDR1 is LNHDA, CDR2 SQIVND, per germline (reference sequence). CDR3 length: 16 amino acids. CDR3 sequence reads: CASSSPPSGRANEQFF. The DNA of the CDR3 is TGTGCCAGTAGTTCTCCCCCTAGCGGTAGAGCGAATGAGCAGTTCTTC.

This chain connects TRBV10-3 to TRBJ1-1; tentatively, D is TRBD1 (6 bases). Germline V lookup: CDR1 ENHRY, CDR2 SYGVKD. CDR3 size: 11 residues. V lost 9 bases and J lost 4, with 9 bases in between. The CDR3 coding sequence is TGTGCCATGGGAGGGGGCACTGAAGCTTTCTTT. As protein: CAMGGGTEAFF.

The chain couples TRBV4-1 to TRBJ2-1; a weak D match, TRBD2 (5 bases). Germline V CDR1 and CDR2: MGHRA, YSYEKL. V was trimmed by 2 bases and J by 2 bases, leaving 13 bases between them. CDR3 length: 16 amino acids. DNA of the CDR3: TGCGCCAGCAGCCAATCCCCGGGATTCCCCTACAATGAGCAGTTCTTC. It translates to CASSQSPGFPYNEQFF.

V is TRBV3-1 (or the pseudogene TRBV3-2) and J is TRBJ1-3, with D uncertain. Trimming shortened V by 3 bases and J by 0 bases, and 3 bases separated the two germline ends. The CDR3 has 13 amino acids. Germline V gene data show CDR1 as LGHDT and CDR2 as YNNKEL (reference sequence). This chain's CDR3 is CASSHISGNTIYF. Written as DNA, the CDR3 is TGTGCCAGCAGCCACATCTCTGGAAACACCATATATTTT.

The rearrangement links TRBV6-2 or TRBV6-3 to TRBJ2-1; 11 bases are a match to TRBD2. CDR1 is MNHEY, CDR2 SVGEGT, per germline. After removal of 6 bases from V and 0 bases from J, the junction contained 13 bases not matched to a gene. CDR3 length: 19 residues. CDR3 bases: TGTGCCAGCAGCCCTCCGGGACTAGCGGAACTGAGCTCCTACAATGAGCAGTTCTTC. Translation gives CASSPPGLAELSSYNEQFF.

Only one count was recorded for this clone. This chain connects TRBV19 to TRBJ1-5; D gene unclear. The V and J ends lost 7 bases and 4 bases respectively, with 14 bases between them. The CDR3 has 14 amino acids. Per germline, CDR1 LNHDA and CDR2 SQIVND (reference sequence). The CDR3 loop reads CASTPRNGNQPQHF. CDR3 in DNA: TGTGCCAGTACCCCAAGGAACGGGAATCAGCCCCAGCATTTT.

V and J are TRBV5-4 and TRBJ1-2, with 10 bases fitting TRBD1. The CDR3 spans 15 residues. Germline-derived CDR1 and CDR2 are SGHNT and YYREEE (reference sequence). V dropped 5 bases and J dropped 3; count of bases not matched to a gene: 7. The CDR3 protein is CASRPPGTGDYGYTF. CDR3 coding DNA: TGTGCCAGCAGACCGCCCGGGACAGGGGACTATGGCTACACCTTC.

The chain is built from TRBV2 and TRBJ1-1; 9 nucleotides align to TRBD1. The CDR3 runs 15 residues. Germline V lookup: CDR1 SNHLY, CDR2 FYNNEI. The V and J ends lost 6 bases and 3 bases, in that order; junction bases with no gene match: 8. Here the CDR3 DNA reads TGTGCCAGCAGAGCCGAAGGACAGGGGTACACTGAAGCTTTCTTT. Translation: CASRAEGQGYTEAFF.

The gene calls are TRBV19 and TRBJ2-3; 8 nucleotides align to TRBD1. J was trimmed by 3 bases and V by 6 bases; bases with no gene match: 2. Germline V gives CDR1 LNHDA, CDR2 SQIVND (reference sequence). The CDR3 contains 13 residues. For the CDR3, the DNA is TGTGCCAGTAGACAGGGGGGAACAGATACGCAGTATTTT. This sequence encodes CASRQGGTDTQYF.

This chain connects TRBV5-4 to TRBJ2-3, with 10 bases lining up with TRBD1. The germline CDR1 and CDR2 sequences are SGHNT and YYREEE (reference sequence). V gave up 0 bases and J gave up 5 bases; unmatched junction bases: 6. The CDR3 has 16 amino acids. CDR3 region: CASSLDGTGVGDTQYF. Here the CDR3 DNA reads TGTGCCAGCAGCTTGGACGGGACAGGGGTGGGAGATACGCAGTATTTT.

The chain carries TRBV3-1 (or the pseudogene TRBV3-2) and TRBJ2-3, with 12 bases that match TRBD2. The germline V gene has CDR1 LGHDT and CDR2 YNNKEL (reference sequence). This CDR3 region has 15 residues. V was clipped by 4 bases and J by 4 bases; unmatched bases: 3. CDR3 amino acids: CASSRLAGEADTQYF. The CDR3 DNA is TGTGCCAGCAGCCGACTAGCGGGAGAAGCAGATACGCAGTATTTT.

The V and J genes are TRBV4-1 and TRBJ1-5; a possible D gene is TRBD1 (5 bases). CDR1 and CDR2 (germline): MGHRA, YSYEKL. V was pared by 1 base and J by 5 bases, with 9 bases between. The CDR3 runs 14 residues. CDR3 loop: CASSQVGEDQPQHF. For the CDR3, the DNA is TGCGCCAGCAGCCAAGTGGGGGAGGATCAGCCCCAGCATTTT.

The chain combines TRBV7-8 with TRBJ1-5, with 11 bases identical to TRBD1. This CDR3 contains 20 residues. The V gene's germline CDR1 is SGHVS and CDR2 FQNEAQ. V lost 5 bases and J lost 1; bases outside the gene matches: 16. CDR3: CASSAGWGQGGMGSNQPQHF. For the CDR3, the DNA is TGTGCCAGCAGCGCGGGTTGGGGACAGGGGGGAATGGGGAGCAATCAGCCCCAGCATTTT.

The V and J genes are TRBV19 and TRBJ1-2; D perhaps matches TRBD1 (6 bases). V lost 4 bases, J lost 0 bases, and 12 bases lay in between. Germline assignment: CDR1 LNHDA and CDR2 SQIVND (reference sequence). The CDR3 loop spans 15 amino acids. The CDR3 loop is CASSTSRTANYGYTF. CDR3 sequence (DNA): TGTGCCAGTAGTACGTCCCGGACAGCTAACTATGGCTACACCTTC.

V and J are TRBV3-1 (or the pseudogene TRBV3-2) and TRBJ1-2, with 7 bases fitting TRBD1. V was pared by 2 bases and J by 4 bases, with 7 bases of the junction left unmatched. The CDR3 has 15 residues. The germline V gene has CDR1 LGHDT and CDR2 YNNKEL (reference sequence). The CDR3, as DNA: TGTGCCAGCAGCCAAAATGACAGGGTGATCTATGGCTACACCTTC. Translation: CASSQNDRVIYGYTF.

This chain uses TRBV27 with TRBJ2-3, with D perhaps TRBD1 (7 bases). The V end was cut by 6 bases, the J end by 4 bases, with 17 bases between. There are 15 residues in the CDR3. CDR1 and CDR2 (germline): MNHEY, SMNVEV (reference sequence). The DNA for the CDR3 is TGTGCCAGCAGGCCCTTTACAGGGGAGGCAGATACGCAGTATTTT. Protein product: CASRPFTGEADTQYF.

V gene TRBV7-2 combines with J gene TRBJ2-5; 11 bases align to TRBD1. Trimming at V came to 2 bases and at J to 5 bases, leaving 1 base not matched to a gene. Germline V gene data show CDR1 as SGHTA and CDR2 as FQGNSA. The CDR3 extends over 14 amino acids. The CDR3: CASSLRDRGETQYF. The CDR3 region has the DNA TGTGCCAGCAGCTTAAGGGACAGGGGGGAGACCCAGTACTTC.

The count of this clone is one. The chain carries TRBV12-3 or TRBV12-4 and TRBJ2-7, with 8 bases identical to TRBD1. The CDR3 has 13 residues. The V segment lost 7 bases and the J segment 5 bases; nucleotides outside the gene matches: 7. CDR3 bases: TGTGCCAGCAAAAGGACAGGGTTGAACGAGCAGTACTTC. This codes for CASKRTGLNEQYF.

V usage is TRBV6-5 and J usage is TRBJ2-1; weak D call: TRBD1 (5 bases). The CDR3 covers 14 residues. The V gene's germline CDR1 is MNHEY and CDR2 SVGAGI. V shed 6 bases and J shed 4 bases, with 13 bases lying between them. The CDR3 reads CASRQERDYNEQFF. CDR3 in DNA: TGTGCCAGCAGACAGGAGAGAGATTACAATGAGCAGTTCTTC.

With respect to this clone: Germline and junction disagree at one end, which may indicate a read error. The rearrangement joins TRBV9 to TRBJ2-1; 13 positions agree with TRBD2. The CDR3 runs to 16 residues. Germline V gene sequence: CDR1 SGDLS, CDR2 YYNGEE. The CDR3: CASTVGTSGNYNEQFF. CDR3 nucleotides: TGTGCCAGCACCGTAGGGACTAGCGGGAACTACAATGAGCAGTTCTTC. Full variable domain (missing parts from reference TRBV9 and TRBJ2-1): DSGVTQTPKHLITATGQRVTLRCSPRSGDLSVYWYQQSLDQGLQFLIQYYNGEERAKGNILERFSAQQFPDLHSELNLSSLELGDSALYFCASTVGTSGNYNEQFFGPGTRLTVL.

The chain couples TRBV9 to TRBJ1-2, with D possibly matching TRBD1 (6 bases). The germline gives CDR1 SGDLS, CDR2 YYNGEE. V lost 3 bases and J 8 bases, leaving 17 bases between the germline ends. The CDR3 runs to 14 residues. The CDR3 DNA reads TGTGCCAGCAGCGCACTGACAGGTTCGGGAGGCTACACCTTC. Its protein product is CASSALTGSGGYTF.

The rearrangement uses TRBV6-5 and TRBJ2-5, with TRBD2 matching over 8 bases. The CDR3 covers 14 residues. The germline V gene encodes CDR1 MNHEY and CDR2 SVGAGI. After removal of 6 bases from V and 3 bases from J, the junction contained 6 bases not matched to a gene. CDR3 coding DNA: TGTGCCAGCAGGACGGGGGGGATCAAAGAGACCCAGTACTTC. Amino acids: CASRTGGIKETQYF.

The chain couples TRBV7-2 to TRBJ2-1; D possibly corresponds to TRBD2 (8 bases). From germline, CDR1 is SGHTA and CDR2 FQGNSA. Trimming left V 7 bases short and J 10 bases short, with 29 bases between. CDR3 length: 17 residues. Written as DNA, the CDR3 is TGTGCCAGCATCAACCCAGGGGGTAGCGGGGCCATTCCGGAGCAGTTCTTC. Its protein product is CASINPGGSGAIPEQFF.

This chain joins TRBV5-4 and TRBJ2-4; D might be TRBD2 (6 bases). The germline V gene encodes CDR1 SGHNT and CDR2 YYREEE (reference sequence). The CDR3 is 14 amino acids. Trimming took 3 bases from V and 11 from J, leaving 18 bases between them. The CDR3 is CASSSGTYPDLQYF. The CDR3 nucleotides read TGTGCCAGCAGCTCCGGGACTTATCCGGACCTTCAGTACTTC.

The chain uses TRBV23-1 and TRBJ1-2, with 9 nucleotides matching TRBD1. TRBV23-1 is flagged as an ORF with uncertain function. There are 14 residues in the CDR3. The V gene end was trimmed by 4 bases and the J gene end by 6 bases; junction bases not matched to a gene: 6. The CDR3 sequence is CASSLGQGRDGYTF. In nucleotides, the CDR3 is TGCGCCAGCAGTCTGGGACAGGGACGGGATGGCTACACCTTC.

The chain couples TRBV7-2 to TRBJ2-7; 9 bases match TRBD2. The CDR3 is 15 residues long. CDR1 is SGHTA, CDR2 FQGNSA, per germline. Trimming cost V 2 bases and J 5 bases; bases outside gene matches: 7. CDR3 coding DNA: TGTGCCAGCAGCTTAACGGTAGCGGGGGTCCACGAGCAGTACTTC. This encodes CASSLTVAGVHEQYF.

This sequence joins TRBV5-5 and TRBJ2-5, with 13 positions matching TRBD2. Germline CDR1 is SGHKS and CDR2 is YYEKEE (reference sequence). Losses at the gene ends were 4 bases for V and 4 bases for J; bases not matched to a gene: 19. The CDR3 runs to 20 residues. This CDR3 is CASSPYRGTSGRAPGETQYF. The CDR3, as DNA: TGTGCCAGCAGCCCATACAGGGGTACTAGCGGGAGGGCCCCCGGAGAGACCCAGTACTTC.

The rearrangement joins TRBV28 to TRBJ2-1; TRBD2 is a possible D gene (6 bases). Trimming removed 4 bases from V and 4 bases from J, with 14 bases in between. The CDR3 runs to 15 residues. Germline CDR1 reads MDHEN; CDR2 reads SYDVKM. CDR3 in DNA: TGTGCCAGCAGTTCCCGTCTAGCGCGTTACAATGAGCAGTTCTTC. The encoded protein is CASSSRLARYNEQFF.

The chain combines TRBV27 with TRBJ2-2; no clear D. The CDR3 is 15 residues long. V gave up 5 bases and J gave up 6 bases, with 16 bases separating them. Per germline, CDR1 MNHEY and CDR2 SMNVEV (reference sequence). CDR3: CASSPSPTRPGELFF. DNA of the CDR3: TGTGCCAGCAGTCCCTCCCCTACCAGGCCCGGGGAGCTGTTTTTT.

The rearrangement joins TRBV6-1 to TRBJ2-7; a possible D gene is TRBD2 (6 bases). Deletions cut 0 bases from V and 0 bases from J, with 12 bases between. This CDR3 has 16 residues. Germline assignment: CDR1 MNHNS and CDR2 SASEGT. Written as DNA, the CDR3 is TGTGCCAGCAGTGAAGCGGAGGGGTTGGGCTCCTACGAGCAGTACTTC. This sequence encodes CASSEAEGLGSYEQYF.

This CDR3 is CSVGGGLSAEAFF. CDR3 DNA sequence: TGCAGCGTTGGGGGGGGGCTGAGCGCTGAAGCTTTCTTT. The chain employs TRBV29-1 and TRBJ1-1; D perhaps matches TRBD1 (6 bases). This CDR3 contains 13 residues. The V gene lost 4 bases and the J gene lost 6 bases, with 15 bases spanning the gap. The germline V gene has CDR1 SQVTM and CDR2 ANQGSEA.